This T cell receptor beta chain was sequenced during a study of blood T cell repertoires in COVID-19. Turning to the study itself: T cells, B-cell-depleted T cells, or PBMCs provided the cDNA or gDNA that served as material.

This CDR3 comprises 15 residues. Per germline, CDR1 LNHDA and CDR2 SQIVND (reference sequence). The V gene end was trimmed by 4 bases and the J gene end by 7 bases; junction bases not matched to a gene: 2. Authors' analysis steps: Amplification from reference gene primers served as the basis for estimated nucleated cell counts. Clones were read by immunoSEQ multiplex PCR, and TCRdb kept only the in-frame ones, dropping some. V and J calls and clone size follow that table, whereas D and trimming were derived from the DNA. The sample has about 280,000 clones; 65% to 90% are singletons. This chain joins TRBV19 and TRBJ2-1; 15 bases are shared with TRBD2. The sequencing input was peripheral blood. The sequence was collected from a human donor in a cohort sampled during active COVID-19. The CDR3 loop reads CASSKGTSGRNEQFF. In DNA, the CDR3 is TGTGCCAGTAGTAAAGGGACTAGCGGGAGGAATGAGCAGTTCTTC.